The sequence of this TCR beta chain was determined in a study of early stage breast cancer tumors. Germline values: CDR1 ENHRY, CDR2 SYGVKD. The CDR3 spans 11 residues. The V end lost 8 bases, the J end lost 4 bases, and 9 bases lay between the germline ends. Using immunoSEQ multiplex PCR, the repertoire was profiled, and TCRdb retains in-frame clones only, with some absent. The sample lists 25,000 to 35,000 clones, roughly 50% occurring once. The sequence derives from a person aged 45 to 59 with breast cancer. The sequencing sample was made of breast tumor tissue. J is TRBJ2-7 and V is TRBV10-3, with D perhaps TRBD1 (6 bases). The CDR3 loop reads CAIGDNYEQYF. The DNA of the CDR3 is TGTGCCATCGGGGACAATTACGAGCAGTACTTC.